A single sample gave rise to the 9 T cell receptor beta chains below, sequenced in a study of blood T cell repertoires in COVID-19. TCRdb's copy holds only in-frame clones and misses some; the assay was immunoSEQ multiplex PCR. Of fewer than 500,000 clones listed, roughly 90% are singletons. Sequencing was done on a sample of peripheral blood. The receptor set was obtained from a man younger than 30 with COVID-19, enrolled during active disease.

To note about this clone: The same CDR3 arises from other DNA sequences in this sample as well. The chain combines TRBV5-1 with TRBJ2-3, with 7 bases that match TRBD2. The V segment lost 4 bases and the J segment 1 base; nucleotides outside the gene matches: 0. The CDR3 totals 13 residues. The germline gives CDR1 SGHRS, CDR2 YFSETQ. CDR3 amino acids: CASSLAGTDTQYF. The CDR3 region has the DNA TGCGCCAGCAGCCTAGCGGGCACAGATACGCAGTATTTT.

The chain recombines TRBV5-1 with TRBJ2-5, with D tentatively TRBD1 (5 bases). V was shortened by 0 bases and J by 1 base, with 7 bases between the two germline ends. This CDR3 spans 14 amino acids. CDR1 is SGHRS, CDR2 YFSETQ, per germline. CDR3 DNA: TGCGCCAGCAGCTTGGTCCAGGGCCAAGAGACCCAGTACTTC. It yields the protein CASSLVQGQETQYF. Complete variable domain (other parts from reference TRBV5-1 and TRBJ2-5): KAGVTQTPRYLIKTRGQQVTLSCSPISGHRSVSWYQQTPGQGLQFLFEYFSETQRNKGNFPGRFSGRQFSNSRSEMNVSTLELGDSALYLCASSLVQGQETQYFGPGTRLLVL.

The rearrangement links TRBV7-9 to TRBJ2-1, with 7 bases aligning to TRBD2. Germline lookup yields CDR1 SEHNR and CDR2 FQNEAQ (reference sequence). V lost 5 bases to trimming and J lost 7 bases; unmatched junction nucleotides: 11. This CDR3 contains 15 residues. The CDR3 DNA sequence: TGTGCCAGCAGCCCCGGACTAGTGAAAGGAAATGAGCAGTTCTTC. Amino acid sequence: CASSPGLVKGNEQFF.

This clone was detected once. The V and J genes are TRBV3-1 (or the pseudogene TRBV3-2) and TRBJ1-2, with 9 bases fitting TRBD1. CDR1 LGHDT and CDR2 YNNKEL come from the germline V gene (reference sequence). J gave up 5 bases and V 1 base, and 5 bases lay outside the gene matches. The CDR3 extends over 15 amino acids. CDR3 in DNA: TGTGCCAGCAGCCAAGCTCTGACAGGGGGATATGGCTACACCTTC. It specifies CASSQALTGGYGYTF.

The rearrangement uses TRBV5-4 and TRBJ1-1, with a tentative D call TRBD1 (5 bases). The germline V gene encodes CDR1 SGHNT and CDR2 YYREEE (reference sequence). The CDR3 is 12 amino acids. V shed 4 bases and J shed 8 bases, with 12 bases lying between them. For the CDR3, the DNA is TGTGCCAGCAGCGCCCCCAACAGGGAAGCTTTCTTT. This gives the protein CASSAPNREAFF.

This rearrangement joins TRBV19 to TRBJ1-3, with a weak D call TRBD1 (6 bases). V gave up 5 bases and J gave up 4 bases, with 15 bases separating them. Per the germline V gene, CDR1 is LNHDA and CDR2 is SQIVND (reference sequence). CDR3 length equals 15 residues. The CDR3 spells CASSVQQGRGNTIYF. The CDR3 DNA sequence: TGTGCCAGTAGTGTCCAACAGGGAAGAGGAAACACCATATATTTT.

V usage is TRBV7-9 and J usage is TRBJ2-3; TRBD2 aligns across 9 bases. The CDR3 length is 14 residues. Germline lookup yields CDR1 SEHNR and CDR2 FQNEAQ (reference sequence). The ends lost 4 bases at V and 4 bases at J; junction bases unmatched: 3. For the CDR3, the DNA is TGTGCCAGCAGCTCAGTAGCGGGAGCAGATACGCAGTATTTT. Translation gives CASSSVAGADTQYF.

The chain recombines TRBV11-2 with TRBJ2-3; 7 bases map to TRBD1. This CDR3 contains 14 residues. Germline V gene sequence: CDR1 SGHAT, CDR2 FQNNGV. Germline trimming cut 5 bases from V and 5 bases from J; bases unmatched to any gene: 7. CDR3 sequence reads: CASSATGVRDTQYF. DNA of the CDR3: TGTGCCAGCAGCGCAACAGGGGTTAGAGATACGCAGTATTTT.

This clone appeared once. The chain links TRBV6-5 to TRBJ1-3; D uncertain. V lost 4 bases and J lost 0, with 10 bases in between. The CDR3 has 15 residues. CDR1 MNHEY and CDR2 SVGAGI come from the germline V gene. CDR3 DNA sequence: TGTGCCAGCAGTTCGCAACCTATCTCTGGAAACACCATATATTTT. It codes for CASSSQPISGNTIYF.